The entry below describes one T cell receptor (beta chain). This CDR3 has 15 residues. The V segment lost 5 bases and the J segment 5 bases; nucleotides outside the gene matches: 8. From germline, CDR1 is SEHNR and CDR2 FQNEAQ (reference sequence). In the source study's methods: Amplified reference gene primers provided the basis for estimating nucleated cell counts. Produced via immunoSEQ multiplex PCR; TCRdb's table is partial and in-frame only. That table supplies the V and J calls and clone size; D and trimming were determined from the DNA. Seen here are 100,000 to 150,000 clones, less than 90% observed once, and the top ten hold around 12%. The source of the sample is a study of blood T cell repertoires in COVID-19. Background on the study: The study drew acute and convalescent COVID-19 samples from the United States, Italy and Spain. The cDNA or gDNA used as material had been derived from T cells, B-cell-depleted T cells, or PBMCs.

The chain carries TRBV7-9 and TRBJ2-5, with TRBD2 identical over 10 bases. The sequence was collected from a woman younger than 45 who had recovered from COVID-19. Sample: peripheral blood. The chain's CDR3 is CASSPAGTSVETQYF. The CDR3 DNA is TGTGCCAGCAGCCCGGCCGGGACTAGCGTGGAGACCCAGTACTTC. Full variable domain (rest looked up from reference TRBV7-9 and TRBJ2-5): DTGVSQNPRHKITKRGQNVTFRCDPISEHNRLYWYRQTLGQGPEFLTYFQNEAQLEKSRLLSDRFSAERPKGSFSTLEIQRTEQGDSAMYLCASSPAGTSVETQYFGPGTRLLVL.